The rows below give T cell receptor beta chains drawn from one sample of a study of neurological immune-mediated disorders. TCRdb recomputed calls from the 5' RACE reads with MiXCR, one row per CDR3 protein. In the table there are roughly 62,000 distinct CDR3 sequences, more than 4% of which are singletons. Input material: PBMCs. Receptor source: a woman in her 50s with multiple sclerosis. The CDR3 runs from the conserved cysteine through the conserved F or W. A D gene is named only where the DNA matches it firmly. Expanded clones are given a class, and other clones once, few, many or no size at all.

TRBV4-1	TRBJ2-5	few	.	TGCGCCAGCAGCCAAGTAGGGCCGGAGACCCAGTACTTC	CASSQVGPETQYF
TRBV9	TRBJ2-1	many	.	TGTGCCAGCAGCGTAGGGGACCCTTCCTACAATGAGCAGTTCTTC	CASSVGDPSYNEQFF
TRBV9	TRBJ2-3	many	.	TGTGCCAGCAGCGAGGGAGATACGCAGTATTTT	CASSEGDTQYF
TRBV5-1	TRBJ2-5	few	TRBD1	TGCGCCAGCAGCTCCGGGACAGCTCAAGAGACCCAGTACTTC	CASSSGTAQETQYF
TRBV5-1	TRBJ2-5	many	.	TGCGCCAGCAGCTTGCCTCCGGCGCTAGAGACCCAGTACTTC	CASSLPPALETQYF
TRBV7-3	TRBJ2-1	few	.	TGTGCCAGCAGCGAAGGTGGGGGTTCCTACAATGAGCAGTTCTTC	CASSEGGGSYNEQFF
TRBV29-1	TRBJ1-2	many	.	TGCAGCGTTGGTTCTAATTCCGGACAAGGCTACACCTTC	CSVGSNSGQGYTF
TRBV2	TRBJ2-3	many	.	TGTGCCAGCAGTGAAGCCTTCACAGATACGCAGTATTTT	CASSEAFTDTQYF
TRBV12-3/TRBV12-4	TRBJ1-1	many	.	TGTGCCAGCAGTCCCCGGAGGGTGACCGAAGCTTTCTTT	CASSPRRVTEAFF
TRBV18	TRBJ2-7	few	TRBD1	TGTGCCAGCTCCCAGGGACAGATATCCTACGAGCAGTACTTC	CASSQGQISYEQYF
TRBV5-1	TRBJ2-3	many	.	TGCGCCAGCAGCTTCCGCACAGATACGCAGTATTTT	CASSFRTDTQYF
TRBV12-3/TRBV12-4	TRBJ2-5	.	.	TGTGCCAGCAGTTTAGGGGTTCGGGGGGCTGGAGAGACCCAGTACTTC	CASSLGVRGAGETQYF
TRBV12-3/TRBV12-4	TRBJ1-5	many	.	TGTGCCAGCAGTTTTGGCGGGTCTGGGCAGCCCCAGCATTTT	CASSFGGSGQPQHF
TRBV5-1	TRBJ2-7	few	.	TGCGCCAGCAGCTTGGTCAGGGACGAGCAGTACTTC	CASSLVRDEQYF
TRBV7-8	TRBJ1-2	.	.	TGTGCCAGCAGCTTAGGGCGAGTGCCAACTAACTATGGCTACACCTTC	CASSLGRVPTNYGYTF
TRBV20-1	TRBJ2-3	many	TRBD2	TGCAGTGCTAGAGGGGGGGGAGATACGCAGTATTTT	CSARGGGDTQYF
TRBV12-3/TRBV12-4	TRBJ2-7	many	.	TGTGCCAGCAAAAAGTCCTACGAGCAGTACTTC	CASKKSYEQYF
TRBV20-1	TRBJ2-7	.	TRBD2	TGCAGTGCTATACAAGCGGGGGGAACCTACGAGCAGTACTTC	CSAIQAGGTYEQYF
TRBV4-1	TRBJ2-4	many	.	TGCGCCAGCAGCCAAGATCCACAGGGCCTTTCTCCCTACTTC	CASSQDPQGLSPYF
TRBV7-8	TRBJ1-2	.	.	TGTGCCAGCACCTCTAGGTTAGGGGGAGGTTATGGCTACACCTTC	CASTSRLGGGYGYTF
TRBV7-7	TRBJ2-5	.	.	TGTGCTAGCAGCTTAGCTCGCGAGACTAGGGAAGAGACCCAGTACTTC	CASSLARETREETQYF
TRBV5-1	TRBJ1-1	many	TRBD1	TGCGCCAGCAGCATACAGGGGTCAGTCTCCGAAGCTTTCTTT	CASSIQGSVSEAFF
TRBV9	TRBJ1-3	many	.	TGTGCCAGCAGCTCTTCACAGGGAATCGGCTCTGGAAACACCATATATTTT	CASSSSQGIGSGNTIYF
TRBV5-5	TRBJ1-1	many	TRBD1	TGTGCCAGCAGCTTGGCCCCAGGGGGCATGGACACTGAAGCTTTCTTT	CASSLAPGGMDTEAFF
TRBV20-1	TRBJ1-3	many	.	TGCAGTGCTTGGACTCAACCAGGAAACACCATATATTTT	CSAWTQPGNTIYF
TRBV29-1	TRBJ1-1	many	.	TGCAGCGTTGTGGAGGTGAACACTGAAGCTTTCTTT	CSVVEVNTEAFF
TRBV3-1	TRBJ1-1	many	.	TGTGCCAGCAGCCAAGTTACCATGAACACTGAAGCTTTCTTT	CASSQVTMNTEAFF
TRBV20-1	TRBJ1-6	.	.	TGCAGTGCTAAAGTGGGAATTTTGGGTTCACCCCTCCACTTT	CSAKVGILGSPLHF
TRBV24-1	TRBJ2-6	many	.	TGTGCCACCAGTGACCGTCAGGATGGGGCCAACGTCCTGACTTTC	CATSDRQDGANVLTF
TRBV6-6	TRBJ1-6	many	.	TGTGCCAGCAGCAGCACAGGGTCGGATTCACCCCTCCACTTT	CASSSTGSDSPLHF
TRBV6-6	TRBJ1-1	many	.	TGTGCCAGCAGTATAAGGGAGAACACTGAAGCTTTCTTT	CASSIRENTEAFF
TRBV5-1	TRBJ2-5	.	TRBD1	TGCGCCAGCAGCGGTACAGGGGAGGAGACCCAGTACTTC	CASSGTGEETQYF
TRBV5-5	TRBJ2-3	many	.	TGTGCCAGCAGCTTGATGTACAGTAGCACAGATACGCAGTATTTT	CASSLMYSSTDTQYF
TRBV7-9	TRBJ2-3	many	TRBD1	TGTGCCAGCAGTCGCGATGGGACAGGAAGCACAGATACGCAGTATTTT	CASSRDGTGSTDTQYF
TRBV5-1	TRBJ2-7	many	.	TGCGCCAGCAGCTTGGTATTAGGGGCGGGAGAGCAGTACTTC	CASSLVLGAGEQYF
TRBV4-1	TRBJ1-2	.	.	TGCGCCAGCAGCCTGGGGGAGCGGGTCAACTATGGCTACACCTTC	CASSLGERVNYGYTF
TRBV5-1	TRBJ2-6	.	.	TGCGCCAGCAGCTTGGTGGGGACCGGGGCCAACGTCCTGACTTTC	CASSLVGTGANVLTF
TRBV25-1	TRBJ2-3	few	.	TGTGCCAGCAGTGACCTACCCGATACGCAGTATTTT	CASSDLPDTQYF
TRBV7-2	TRBJ2-5	many	.	TGTGCCAGCAGCCACCAAGACAGACACCAAGAGACCCAGTACTTC	CASSHQDRHQETQYF
TRBV6-6	TRBJ2-7	many	TRBD2	TGTGCCAGCAGATTTATAGCGGGGGGAATTTTCTACGAGCAGTACTTC	CASRFIAGGIFYEQYF
TRBV4-1	TRBJ2-1	few	.	TGCGCCAGCAGGGGCCAGGGCGAGCAGTTCTTC	CASRGQGEQFF
TRBV12-3/TRBV12-4	TRBJ1-5	many	.	TGTGCCAGCAGCTCCGCAGGGGTCGGCAATCAGCCCCAGCATTTT	CASSSAGVGNQPQHF
TRBV7-2	TRBJ2-5	few	.	TGTGCCAGCAGCTTAAGGTCCCCGCGGCAAGAGACCCAGTACTTC	CASSLRSPRQETQYF
TRBV6-6	TRBJ2-5	many	TRBD1	TGTGCCAGCAGCCAGGGGGTGGGAGAGACCCAGTACTTC	CASSQGVGETQYF
TRBV7-3	TRBJ1-1	few	.	TGTGCCAGCAGCTCCACGAGGAACACTGAAGCTTTCTTT	CASSSTRNTEAFF
TRBV4-3	TRBJ2-7	many	.	TGCGCCAGCAGCCAAGGCTTCAGCAACGAGCAGTACTTC	CASSQGFSNEQYF
TRBV28	TRBJ2-6	many	.	TGTGCCAGCAGTTTAGACCAGGGAACCGGGGCCAACGTCCTGACTTTC	CASSLDQGTGANVLTF